Listed below are T cell receptor beta chains from one sample, sequenced in a study of T cell repertoires in cytomegalovirus infection. TCRdb fed the reads into MiXCR, producing one record per CDR3 protein. This table has some 100,000 distinct CDR3 sequences, 23% appearing once. Input material: CD8+ T cells from PBMCs. These receptor sequences come from a human donor in good health (CMV status not recorded). Some clones in this sample may be carry-over from other donors' samples. CDR3s include the opening cysteine and the closing phenylalanine or tryptophan. The D gene is left open where the match is weak. Size is stated for part of the rows, as once, few or many counts, or as a class when the clone is expanded.

D: TRBD1
J: TRBJ1-1
V: TRBV20-1
size: few
CDR3: CSARDFQGAPTEAFF

D: NA
J: TRBJ2-7
V: TRBV4-2
size: NA
CDR3: CASSQQGTSYEQYF

D: NA
J: TRBJ2-7
V: TRBV12-3/TRBV12-4
size: few
CDR3: CASRDGLSYEQYF

D: TRBD2
J: TRBJ2-7
V: TRBV18
size: few
CDR3: CASWTSGDSYEQYF

D: NA
J: TRBJ2-7
V: TRBV7-8
size: many
CDR3: CASSLDLGGAYEQYF

D: TRBD2
J: TRBJ2-7
V: TRBV7-2
size: many
CDR3: CASSHSGREQYF

D: NA
J: TRBJ2-2
V: TRBV7-8
size: few
CDR3: CASSLGGRENTGELFF

D: TRBD1
J: TRBJ1-3
V: TRBV27
size: NA
CDR3: CASSSWTGANTIYF

D: NA
J: TRBJ2-1
V: TRBV7-3
size: many
CDR3: CASSLSDSFDEQFF

D: NA
J: TRBJ1-1
V: TRBV7-2
size: many
CDR3: CASSLAFTANTEAFF

D: NA
J: TRBJ1-1
V: TRBV6-1
size: many
CDR3: CASSEAENTEAFF

D: TRBD2
J: TRBJ2-5
V: TRBV12-3/TRBV12-4
size: few
CDR3: CASSFSGPQWTQYF

D: NA
J: TRBJ1-5
V: TRBV2
size: NA
CDR3: CASSLDGNQPQHF

D: NA
J: TRBJ1-2
V: TRBV18
size: NA
CDR3: CASSQEGGPYGYTF

D: TRBD1
J: TRBJ2-1
V: TRBV7-8
size: many
CDR3: CASSLKGQPNEQFF

D: NA
J: TRBJ1-5
V: TRBV28
size: many
CDR3: CASGQYHDQPQHF

D: NA
J: TRBJ1-1
V: TRBV11-2
size: many
CDR3: CASSSETGLNTEAFF

D: NA
J: TRBJ2-3
V: TRBV19
size: few
CDR3: CASSIGQDTRDTQYF

D: NA
J: TRBJ1-1
V: TRBV20-1
size: few
CDR3: CSARGWDDTEAFF

D: NA
J: TRBJ2-1
V: TRBV7-6
size: NA
CDR3: CASSLWDPVYSEQFF

D: NA
J: TRBJ2-1
V: TRBV6-2/TRBV6-3
size: few
CDR3: CASSYTDGTKGYNEQFF

D: NA
J: TRBJ1-1
V: TRBV19
size: NA
CDR3: CASSITGLAFF

D: TRBD2
J: TRBJ2-1
V: TRBV27
size: few
CDR3: CASFGGANRYKQFF

D: TRBD2
J: TRBJ2-1
V: TRBV6-5
size: few
CDR3: CASSTSGPSYNEQFF

D: TRBD1
J: TRBJ2-7
V: TRBV7-2
size: many
CDR3: CASSLSGTGGYEQYF

D: TRBD2
J: TRBJ2-2
V: TRBV6-5
size: NA
CDR3: CASSYTRLAENTGELFF

D: TRBD1
J: TRBJ1-5
V: TRBV7-8
size: many
CDR3: CASSGDSGNQPQHF

D: TRBD2
J: TRBJ2-1
V: TRBV4-3
size: few
CDR3: CASSQDGGGSYNEQFF

D: TRBD2
J: TRBJ2-1
V: TRBV7-9
size: NA
CDR3: CASSSTGTSGCNEQFF

D: NA
J: TRBJ1-4
V: TRBV6-2/TRBV6-3
size: few
CDR3: CASSYSGGLKEKLFF

D: TRBD2
J: TRBJ2-7
V: TRBV20-1
size: NA
CDR3: CSARGTSGYEQYF

D: NA
J: TRBJ1-2
V: TRBV2
size: NA
CDR3: CASSDLADYTF

D: NA
J: TRBJ2-7
V: TRBV5-6
size: few
CDR3: CASSFNRGLVYEQYF

D: TRBD2
J: TRBJ2-1
V: TRBV6-2/TRBV6-3
size: NA
CDR3: CASSSPVGAGGIRYEQFF

D: NA
J: TRBJ1-5
V: TRBV7-2
size: many
CDR3: CASSLDGVSNQPQHF

D: NA
J: TRBJ2-1
V: TRBV11-3
size: NA
CDR3: CASSPPPQTNEQFF

D: NA
J: TRBJ2-1
V: TRBV6-2/TRBV6-3
size: NA
CDR3: CASSGSLANEQFF

D: TRBD1
J: TRBJ2-3
V: TRBV6-2/TRBV6-3
size: NA
CDR3: CASSRTGFSTDTQYF

D: NA
J: TRBJ2-5
V: TRBV4-3
size: few
CDR3: CASRGPGGTQYF

D: TRBD1
J: TRBJ1-5
V: TRBV7-8
size: many
CDR3: CASSGGTGRQPQHF

D: TRBD2
J: TRBJ2-3
V: TRBV2
size: NA
CDR3: CASKREATDTQYF

D: NA
J: TRBJ2-7
V: TRBV5-1
size: few
CDR3: CASSPGPGSYEQYF

D: NA
J: TRBJ1-6
V: TRBV7-8
size: NA
CDR3: CASSLAAPTSYNSPLHF

D: NA
J: TRBJ2-2
V: TRBV12-3/TRBV12-4
size: NA
CDR3: CASSPSLGDTGELFF

D: TRBD1
J: TRBJ2-1
V: TRBV7-6
size: few
CDR3: CASSPRTGEYNEQFF

D: NA
J: TRBJ1-5
V: TRBV15
size: NA
CDR3: CATSNGGPGRQPQHF

D: NA
J: TRBJ2-7
V: TRBV6-2/TRBV6-3
size: many
CDR3: CASSYPDKITYEQYF